This T cell receptor beta chain was sequenced during a study of T cells in Graves' hyperthyroidism and ophthalmopathy. Findings of the study overall: Model output signaled ophthalmopathy a median 6.5 months ahead of onset. Most thyroid-expanded clonotypes above 0.001 were also found in blood.

This clonotype turned up a few times. Its specificity is unknown. What was amplified from RNA transcripts were TCR beta CDR3 regions. The study used the HTBI primer set for a first-round RT-PCR of the TCR CDR3. TCRdb reprocessed the multiplex PCR reads with MiXCR, giving one entry per CDR3 protein. Of 350,000 to 400,000 distinct CDR3 sequences in the sample, about 15% were seen once. V lost 7 bases, J lost 1 base, and 7 bases lay in between. This CDR3 comprises 12 residues. Germline CDR1 and CDR2: SGHNT and YYREEE (reference sequence). Hyperthyroidism in the patients, aged 18 to 65, was newly diagnosed and under 2 months in duration. Investigators excluded patients with uncontrolled infection, other autoimmune disease, pregnancy or lactation.

The chain combines TRBV5-4 with TRBJ2-3, with D perhaps given as TRBD1 or TRBD2 (5 bases each). The TCR was taken from a woman in her thirties with Graves' hyperthyroidism. Sequenced sample: blood. In DNA, the CDR3 is TGTGCCAGCGGGGGTGGCACAGATACGCAGTATTTT. Amino acid sequence: CASGGGTDTQYF.